This entry lists 12 T cell receptor beta chains sequenced from one sample in a study of blood T cells in healthy people across ages. Primed by a sample-barcoded 5' primer and a J-beta primer mix, a second PCR proceeded for 7 to 11 cycles. TCRdb reprocessed the 5' RACE reads via MiXCR and lists one record per CDR3 protein. The sample has roughly 650,000 distinct CDR3 sequences; roughly 32% are singletons. Sequenced: blood. The receptor set was obtained from a woman older than 75 in good health.

This clonotype has just one count. The chain employs TRBV4-2 and TRBJ2-3; TRBD2 matches 11 bases. CDR3 size: 19 residues. The germline V gene encodes CDR1 LGHNA and CDR2 YNFKEQ. V lost 0 bases to trimming and J lost 6 bases; unmatched junction nucleotides: 14. The CDR3, as DNA: TGTGCCAGCAGCCAAGATCGGCTAGCGGGAGGAGGTAGCCTGGATACGCAGTATTTT. It translates to CASSQDRLAGGGSLDTQYF.

This clonotype was recorded many times. J is TRBJ1-2 and V is TRBV18, with no clear D. Deletions cut 1 base from V and 3 bases from J, with 15 bases between. Germline V gene data show CDR1 as KGHSH and CDR2 as LQKENI. The CDR3 runs to 16 residues. The CDR3 bases are TGTGCCAGCTCACCACGGGGAACCCCCGGGGACTATGGCTACACCTTC. It codes for CASSPRGTPGDYGYTF.

As regards this clonotype: At one end, the junction sequence differs from germline, possibly due to a read error. The rearrangement links TRBV11-2 to TRBJ2-3; D not resolved. CDR1 and CDR2 from the germline V gene are SGHAT and FQNNGV. CDR3 length: 15 amino acids. The DNA for the CDR3 is TGTACCAGCAGCTTCTCGGGTGGGAGCACAGATACGCAGTATTTT. Translating gives CTSSFSGGSTDTQYF.

In its sample, this clonotype was seen many times. The genes are TRBV21-1 and TRBJ2-7; the tabulated D call, TRBD1, remains unverified against the DNA. TRBV21-1 is marked as a pseudogene. The CDR3 loop spans 14 amino acids. The CDR3 DNA follows: TGTGCCAGCAACCTGGAGTGGACAGCTTACGAGCAGTACTTC. This gives the protein CASNLEWTAYEQYF.

This clonotype came up a few times. Just one base apart from a much larger clone, this may be a read error. The V and J genes are TRBV20-1 and TRBJ2-1; D is undetermined. The tail of the sequence fits TRBJ2-7 better, so the J call may be wrong. CDR1 is DFQATT and CDR2 is SNEGSKA in the germline V gene (reference sequence). The CDR3 totals 14 residues. The CDR3 spells CSARVGDSYNEQYF. The CDR3 coding sequence is TGCAGTGCTAGAGTGGGTGATTCCTACAATGAGCAGTACTTC.

The J gene is TRBJ1-2, the V gene TRBV12-3 or TRBV12-4; D may be TRBD1 (5 bases). The V gene lost 6 bases and the J gene lost 13 bases, with 12 bases spanning the gap. CDR3 length: 10 amino acids. In DNA, the CDR3 is TGTGCCAGCAGCCGACAGCGATTCACCTTC. Encoded protein: CASSRQRFTF.

A note on this clonotype: This CDR3 fails to terminate in the conserved phenylalanine or tryptophan, so it likely reflects a read error. CDR3 region: CASTRVGQAETQYS. DNA for the CDR3: TGTGCCAGCACTAGGGTGGGGCAAGCGGAGACCCAGTACAGC. The chain uses TRBV5-5 and TRBJ2-5, with D possibly matching TRBD1 (5 bases). V was cut by 6 bases and J by 5 bases, with 17 bases left in between. Germline loops: CDR1 SGHKS, CDR2 YYEKEE (reference sequence). This CDR3 is built from 14 residues.

This clonotype came up once. With a much larger clone just one base away, this may be a read error. The V call is TRBV25-1, the J call TRBJ2-5; 7 nucleotides line up with TRBD1. The J call may be mistaken, given a closer DNA end match to TRBJ2-7. The CDR3 is made up of 13 amino acids. Germline assignment: CDR1 MGHDK and CDR2 SYGVNS. The CDR3 here is CASGEIDRDEQYF. Here the CDR3 DNA reads TGTGCCAGCGGTGAAATCGACAGGGACGAGCAGTACTTC.

This clonotype occurred a few times. The gene calls are TRBV5-1 and TRBJ2-1; TRBD1 matches 9 bases. The J call may be wrong; the DNA end is better matched by TRBJ2-7. The CDR3 spans 16 residues. The germline V gene encodes CDR1 SGHRS and CDR2 YFSETQ. The CDR3 nucleotides read TGCGCCAGCAGCTTCCTACAGGGGGCCTCCTACAATGAGCAGTACTTC. As protein: CASSFLQGASYNEQYF.

Regarding this clonotype: It may be a read error: a sequence one base away is much more abundant. This chain joins TRBV5-1 and TRBJ2-5; D remains ambiguous. Per germline, CDR1 SGHRS and CDR2 YFSETQ. The CDR3 has 14 residues. CDR3 sequence: CASSLITAAETLYF. In DNA form, the CDR3 reads TGCGCCAGCAGCTTGATTACAGCAGCAGAGACCCTGTACTTC.

This clonotype was observed at least ten times. The genes are TRBV20-1 and TRBJ2-7; D remains ambiguous. The V end was cut by 1 base, the J end by 0 bases, with 7 bases between. CDR3 length: 13 amino acids. The V gene's germline CDR1 is DFQATT and CDR2 SNEGSKA (reference sequence). CDR3 in DNA: TGCAGTGCTAGAGCGATCAGCTCCTACGAGCAGTACTTC. This codes for CSARAISSYEQYF.

This clonotype was counted many times. The gene calls are TRBV4-1 and TRBJ2-6; 7 bases are shared with TRBD2. This CDR3 comprises 17 residues. V dropped 4 bases and J dropped 1; count of bases not matched to a gene: 7. CDR1 is MGHRA and CDR2 is YSYEKL in the germline V gene. In nucleotides, the CDR3 is TGCGCCAGCAGCCCCGCCGGGAGGATATCTGGGGCCAACGTCCTGACTTTC. Translation gives CASSPAGRISGANVLTF.